This T cell receptor beta chain was profiled in a study of CXCR3-negative and CXCR3-positive naive CD8 T cells. This CDR3 region has 15 residues. Per the germline V gene, CDR1 is SQVTM and CDR2 is ANQGSEA. As to this clonotype: Antigen: not known.

The authors made the TRB cDNA libraries by 5' RACE using UMI labels. TCRdb reprocessed the 5' RACE reads; each CDR3 protein has one entry and no DNA is given. Here the sample table reports about 7,000 distinct CDR3 sequences. Naive CD8+ T cells carried a CD45RO-CCR7+CD27+CD95- phenotype. The study's findings and limits: Hydrophobicity of TRB CDR3s was greater in CXCR3-positive naive cells than in CXCR3-negative naive cells.

Sequencing was done on a sample of naive CXCR3+ CD8+ T cells from blood. The subset: CD45RO-CCR7+CD27+CD95- naive CD8+ T cells expressing CXCR3 (TNR3+). The source is a human donor in good health. Some clones in this sample may be carry-over from other donors' samples. The rearrangement uses TRBV29-1 and TRBJ2-7; TCRdb's assignment of TRBD1 cannot be checked, as there is no DNA. This chain's CDR3 is CSVEVAGSLYYEQYF.